This T cell receptor (beta chain) emerged from a study of shared clonotypes between healthy human individuals (dated by TCRdb to 2020 to 2022). In the study overall: A few men and a couple of women, aged 18 to 49 years, made up the cohort. Per donor, leukapheresis produced somewhere between about 0.85 and 9.5 billion PBMCs. To increase sequencing depth and limit assay-specific biases, different laboratories used diverse techniques to prepare libraries and sequence TCR repertoires. Blood TCR repertoires of five healthy adults were deeply sequenced to estimate repertoire size and the extent of clonotype sharing between individuals. For each donor, CD4 naive and CD4 memory were each given three plates, CD8 naive was given two plates, and CD8 memory was given one plate. What the study reported, not specific to this receptor: Pairwise subsampling indicated that sequencing depth was expected to affect the degree of clonotype sharing among donors. Higher generation probabilities were observed for clonotypes shared by all four sorted-subset donors than for non-shared clonotypes. Only blood was sampled, and tissue TCR repertoires likely differ from those in blood. Larger estimated clonotype richness was generally found for naive subsets than for memory subsets. Incomplete sequencing was indicated by rarefaction of sorted-subset datasets, despite the large sequencing depth. About 4.5% of naive CD4, roughly 3.6% of naive CD8, around 2.3% of memory CD4, and 0.4% of memory CD8 clonotypes were shared across several donors. The genetic and exposure-history diversity represented was limited by the small number of donors.

About this clone itself: The antigen this receptor binds is unknown. Per-nucleotide qualities are absent, and no much larger clonotype sits a single base away.

Donors were healthy HIV-negative adults with no recently reported acute infections or vaccinations. All donors were Caucasian adults living in Nashville, Tennessee, USA. CD4+ T cells were enriched by magnetic negative selection, after which naive cells were positively selected on CD45RA and the negative fraction was taken as the memory subset. Blood was obtained by leukapheresis, after which PBMCs were separated by Ficoll-Histopaque density gradient centrifugation and cryopreserved in liquid nitrogen vapor phase. Analytical flow cytometry was used to check the purity and quantity of every magnetically sorted T cell population. Each sorted fraction had its genomic DNA isolated and then quantified by UV absorbance on a Nanodrop 2000c. Using the deep immunoSEQ assay, multiplex PCR amplified TCR CDR3 regions from genomic DNA. Genomic DNA extracted from each cell subset was distributed evenly over all wells of several immunoSEQ 96-well plates, and each plate served as one replicate. For sorted subsets, around 200 ng genomic DNA, equal to tens of thousands of T cell genomes, was loaded into each replicate PCR. Purified libraries were measured with a Qubit 3.0 fluorometer, size-checked on a Bioanalyzer 2100, and measured again with the KAPA Library Quantification kit. Every immunoSEQ 96-well plate was sequenced on a dedicated single-read 150-cycle Illumina NextSeq 550 flow cell. Per the source publication's procedure: The immunoSEQ output contained only junctional sequences without quality scores, so filtering could not match that applied to full-length reads. Sequences were annotated with PyIR, a Python wrapper for IgBLAST v1.9, and V/J genes and CDR3 were assigned using IMGT germline references. Reads were removed for weak V/J assignments (E-value above 1e-6), missing CDR3, stop codons, out-of-frame junctions, or ambiguous translated residues. V3J clonotypes were defined as sequences sharing an identical inferred V gene, J gene, and CDR3 amino acid sequence. Percentage overlap between repertoires was calculated by dividing the number of shared unique clonotypes by the size of the smaller repertoire. Three approaches were used to assess repertoire richness: RTK rarefaction, the Chao1 estimator, and Recon v2.1 estimates of unobserved clonotypes. OLGA was used to compute generation probabilities for all TCRbeta clonotypes that the gDNA method yielded from several donors. This is the immuneACCESS table as TCRdb keeps it, with only in-frame sequences that have V and J called. A part of the clones is gone; compared with another copy, unresolved V genes explain less than half, and the rest is unexplained. V and J calls and clone size follow that table, whereas D and trimming were derived from the DNA. The sample table contains about a million clones; only one count was recorded for around four fifths of them. The ten largest clones represent 1.4% of the sample.

Sequencing was carried out using memory CD4+ T cells sorted from blood. This sample's cell subset or site label indicates: CD45RA-negative fraction. The sequence derives from a man aged 18 to 29 in good health.

The nucleotide sequence reads as follows: TGTGCCAGCAGGCGTCTTCTGGCCGCCAAGCCAGATACGCAGTATTTT. Its coded protein is CASRRLLAAKPDTQYF. Rearrangement joined TRBV27 to TRBJ2-3; the D gene lacks a confident call. The CDR3 spans 16 residues, from the cysteine through the phenylalanine. The CDR3 DNA has 48 bases and is translated from base 1. CDR1 and CDR2, per the germline V gene (reference sequence), are MNHEY and SMNVEV. Trimming at the junction amounts to 6 bases on V and 4 bases on J, and the germline ends lie 20 bases apart.